The 13 T cell receptor beta chains below were found in one sample sequenced in a study of CD8 T cells in Susac syndrome. Reverse transcription of about 0.5 to 1 ug RNA was carried out with random hexamers. TCRdb reanalysed the immunoSEQ multiplex PCR reads using MiXCR and keeps one entry per CDR3 protein. Of about 430,000 distinct CDR3 sequences in the sample, around 85% were seen once. The source material was CD8+ T cells from PBMCs. These receptors all come from a human donor with multiple sclerosis.

The chain joins TRBV18 to TRBJ2-1, with D unclear. The germline V and J ends were trimmed by 2 bases and 6 bases, with 8 bases remaining between them. Germline lookup yields CDR1 KGHSH and CDR2 LQKENI. There are 13 residues in the CDR3. The CDR3 loop reads CASSPIGFNEQFF. CDR3 in DNA: TGTGCCAGCTCACCAATTGGATTCAATGAGCAGTTCTTC. Based on the CDR3 plus reference TRBV18 and TRBJ2-1, the full variable domain is NAGVMQNPRHLVRRRGQEARLRCSPMKGHSHVYWYRQLPEEGLKFMVYLQKENIIDESGMPKERFSAEFPKEGPSILRIQQVVRGDSAAYFCASSPIGFNEQFFGPGTRLTVL.

This sequence joins TRBV27 and TRBJ2-2; 16 nucleotides match TRBD2. Germline V CDR1 and CDR2: MNHEY, SMNVEV (reference sequence). V shed 5 bases and J 8 bases; nucleotides not matched to a gene: 8. This CDR3 spans 17 amino acids. This CDR3 is CASSPQGLAGGWGELFF. In DNA, the CDR3 is TGTGCCAGCAGTCCCCAGGGACTAGCGGGAGGGTGGGGGGAGCTGTTTTTT.

In regard to this clonotype: The junction does not match germline at one end; this may be a read error. V and J are TRBV20-1 and TRBJ1-5; D perhaps matches TRBD1 (5 bases). Germline V lookup: CDR1 DFQATT, CDR2 SNEGSKA (reference sequence). The CDR3 loop spans 14 amino acids. The CDR3 protein is CSARGRDLYHPQHF. The CDR3 DNA reads as TGCAGTGCTAGAGGGAGGGACTTATATCACCCCCAGCATTTT.

The rearrangement uses TRBV7-6 and TRBJ1-2, with D unclear. The germline gives CDR1 SGHVS, CDR2 FNYEAQ. The CDR3 loop spans 13 amino acids. Trimming took 4 bases from V and 8 from J, leaving 14 bases between them. CDR3 sequence reads: CASSSGRAGGYTF. CDR3 bases: TGTGCCAGCAGCTCAGGACGGGCCGGCGGCTACACCTTC.

J is TRBJ1-2 and V is TRBV12-3 or TRBV12-4; 8 bases fit TRBD1. The CDR3 has 15 amino acids. V trimming: 3 bases; J trimming: 3 bases; junction bases outside the gene matches: 6. CDR3 DNA sequence: TGTGCCAGCAGTTTGGCGGACAGGGCGGACTATGGCTACACCTTC. Its protein product is CASSLADRADYGYTF.

The rearrangement joins TRBV10-3 to TRBJ2-2; possibly TRBD2 for D (5 bases). The CDR3 loop spans 16 amino acids. V lost 3 bases to trimming and J lost 2 bases, with 13 bases between them. Germline loops: CDR1 ENHRY, CDR2 SYGVKD. The CDR3 loop is CAISELGSSNTGELFF. The CDR3 nucleotides read TGTGCCATCAGTGAATTGGGGAGCTCAAACACCGGGGAGCTGTTTTTT.

Here the CDR3 reads CASSPGREAYTGELFF. For the CDR3, the DNA is TGTGCCAGTTCCCCGGGCCGAGAGGCTTACACCGGGGAGCTGTTTTTT. This chain uses TRBV2 with TRBJ2-2, with D uncertain. The CDR3 has 16 amino acids. Germline V lookup: CDR1 SNHLY, CDR2 FYNNEI. Trimming pared 9 bases from V and 3 bases from J, leaving 20 bases between.

V usage is TRBV6-5 and J usage is TRBJ1-2; 10 bases align to TRBD1. The CDR3 is 15 residues long. Germline V gene sequence: CDR1 MNHEY, CDR2 SVGAGI. After removal of 6 bases from V and 3 bases from J, the junction contained 7 bases not matched to a gene. The CDR3 sequence: CASSSTGGFHYGYTF. Written as DNA, the CDR3 is TGTGCCAGCAGCTCGACAGGGGGCTTTCACTATGGCTACACCTTC.

In this sample, this clonotype turned up once. The chain has TRBV19 and TRBJ1-1; 11 bases align to TRBD1. Trimming took 5 bases from V and 3 from J; bases not matched to a gene: 5. There are 15 residues in the CDR3. Per the germline V gene, CDR1 is LNHDA and CDR2 is SQIVND (reference sequence). The CDR3 loop reads CASSRGQGAYTEAFF. Written as DNA, the CDR3 is TGTGCCAGTAGTCGCGGACAGGGGGCATACACTGAAGCTTTCTTT.

The chain is built from TRBV5-1 and TRBJ2-1; D possibly corresponds to TRBD2 (6 bases). The V end was cut by 5 bases, the J end by 4 bases, with 10 bases between. The CDR3 loop spans 13 amino acids. Germline V lookup: CDR1 SGHRS, CDR2 YFSETQ. For the CDR3, the DNA is TGCGCCAGCAGTGACGCGGGATACAATGAGCAGTTCTTC. Protein sequence: CASSDAGYNEQFF.

This clonotype has only one observation. V is TRBV9 and J is TRBJ2-7; TRBD1 aligns across 8 bases. Per the germline V gene, CDR1 is SGDLS and CDR2 is YYNGEE. V was clipped by 3 bases and J by 6 bases; unmatched bases: 5. The CDR3 consists of 13 residues. CDR3 amino acids: CASSETGVGEQYF. The CDR3 nucleotides read TGTGCCAGCAGCGAGACAGGGGTGGGCGAGCAGTACTTC.

The chain carries TRBV30 and TRBJ1-2; D is perhaps TRBD1 (5 bases). The CDR3 totals 12 residues. CDR1 GTSNPN and CDR2 SVGIG come from the germline V gene (reference sequence). The CDR3 DNA sequence: TGTGCTTCGACAGATTCGGGCTATGGCTACACCTTC. This gives the protein CASTDSGYGYTF.

The table lists this clonotype with a few counts. The chain employs TRBV7-9 and TRBJ1-6, with D tentatively TRBD1 (5 bases). Germline-derived CDR1 and CDR2 are SEHNR and FQNEAQ (reference sequence). The CDR3 runs to 15 residues. Trimming removed 5 bases at V and 5 bases at J, with 13 bases between. DNA for the CDR3: TGTGCCAGCAGCGCCGGGGACCAGCATAATTCACCCCTCCACTTT. This sequence encodes CASSAGDQHNSPLHF.